Below are 13 T cell receptor beta chains sequenced from a single sample in a study of CD8+CD57+ T cells in acquired aplastic anemia. According to the study, genomic DNA was the template for TCR beta VDJ and CDR3 profiling. TCRdb recomputed calls from the reads with MiXCR, one row per CDR3 protein. The sample consists of about 200,000 distinct CDR3 sequences, 34% of them appearing once. Sequenced input: sorted CD4+, CD8+, or CD8+CD57+ T cells (not recorded which) from PBMCs. Receptors were obtained from a human donor in good health, serving as a control.

The chain employs TRBV24-1 and TRBJ2-5; D perhaps matches TRBD1 (5 bases). The V end lost 4 bases, the J end lost 5 bases, and 16 bases lay between the germline ends. This CDR3 comprises 15 residues. CDR1 is KGHDR and CDR2 is SFDVKD in the germline V gene. The CDR3 loop reads CATSDRGPGRETQYF. The CDR3 DNA reads as TGTGCCACCAGTGACCGAGGACCAGGGCGGGAGACCCAGTACTTC.

This clonotype showed up many times. The J gene is TRBJ2-5, the V gene TRBV11-1; 9 bases align to TRBD2. CDR1 SGHAT and CDR2 FQDESV come from the germline V gene (reference sequence). V was clipped by 5 bases and J by 5 bases; unmatched bases: 6. The CDR3 extends over 14 amino acids. The CDR3 DNA reads as TGTGCCAGCAGCAAGAGAGGACTAGCGGAGACCCAGTACTTC. Its protein is CASSKRGLAETQYF. Looking up the rest from reference TRBV11-1 and TRBJ2-5 gives the full variable domain: EAEVAQSPRYKITEKSQAVAFWCDPISGHATLYWYRQILGQGPELLVQFQDESVVDDSQLPKDRFSAERLKGVDSTLKIQPAELGDSAMYLCASSKRGLAETQYFGPGTRLLVL.

This clonotype was detected only a few times. The chain recombines TRBV12-3 or TRBV12-4 with TRBJ2-7, with 10 nucleotides matching TRBD2. The CDR3 is 16 residues long. Unmatched junction bases numbered 6, after V lost 1 base and J lost 3 bases. This CDR3 is CASSLVIAGGFYEQYF. In nucleotides, the CDR3 is TGTGCCAGCAGTTTAGTAATAGCGGGGGGATTCTACGAGCAGTACTTC.

Comment on this clonotype: A much bigger clone sits one base away, suggesting this may be a read error. J is TRBJ2-1 and V is TRBV20-1; 9 bases fit TRBD1. CDR1 DFQATT and CDR2 SNEGSKA come from the germline V gene (reference sequence). The trim removed 5 bases at V and 5 bases at J, leaving 10 bases unmatched. This CDR3 has 15 amino acids. The CDR3 nucleotides are TGCAGTGCTGGAGCCCCACGGACAGGGGACAATGAGCAGTTCTTC. Amino acids: CSAGAPRTGDNEQFF.

This chain joins TRBV5-4 and TRBJ2-5; 8 nucleotides align to TRBD1. Germline values: CDR1 SGHNT, CDR2 YYREEE (reference sequence). The trim removed 1 base at V and 5 bases at J, leaving 10 bases unmatched. The CDR3 is made up of 16 amino acids. CDR3 DNA: TGTGCCAGCAGCTTGTCTGGACAGGGAGCGTGGGAGACCCAGTACTTC. This codes for CASSLSGQGAWETQYF.

This clonotype has a count of ten or more. The conserved phenylalanine or tryptophan is not found at the CDR3 terminus, so this likely reflects a read error. The limits of the CDR3 on the DNA are not certain, so only TCRdb's listed CDR3 is given. The chain links TRBV9 to TRBJ2-5. The CDR3 spans 9 amino acids, including both terminal residues. Germline lookup yields CDR1 SGDLS and CDR2 YYNGEE. This chain's CDR3 is CASSPTRTP.

The V gene is TRBV15, the J gene TRBJ1-5, with D perhaps TRBD1 (5 bases). The germline V gene encodes CDR1 LNHNV and CDR2 YYDKDF (reference sequence). V was trimmed by 0 bases and J by 4 bases, leaving 10 bases between them. The CDR3 loop spans 15 amino acids. CDR3 bases: TGTGCCACCAGCAGAGATTGGAGGGGAAATCAGCCCCAGCATTTT. Its translation: CATSRDWRGNQPQHF.

This clonotype occurred a few times. A much bigger clone sits one base away, suggesting this may be a read error. This rearrangement joins TRBV20-1 to TRBJ2-7; 7 bases are a match to TRBD2. Germline values: CDR1 DFQATT, CDR2 SNEGSKA (reference sequence). The CDR3 contains 11 residues. CDR3 residues: CSANLADERYF. For the CDR3, the DNA is TGCAGTGCTAACCTAGCGGACGAGCGGTACTTC.

Comments on this clonotype: A much more abundant neighbour one base away suggests this may be a read error. This chain links TRBV4-1 with TRBJ1-2; 11 bases map to TRBD1. Germline lookup yields CDR1 MGHRA and CDR2 YSYEKL. This CDR3 region has 17 residues. The CDR3 nucleotides read TGCGCCGGCAGCCAAGAGGACAGGGGGCCTATTCGGGAAGGCTACACCTTC. Translation: CAGSQEDRGPIREGYTF.

This clonotype was seen more than once but under ten times. The chain carries TRBV10-1 and TRBJ2-7; D is unresolved. Germline V gene sequence: CDR1 WNHNN, CDR2 SYGVQD (reference sequence). CDR3 length: 15 residues. V gave up 4 bases and J gave up 2 bases, with 15 bases separating them. The CDR3 reads CASSVSYVGTYEQYF. CDR3 DNA sequence: TGCGCCAGCAGTGTGAGCTATGTTGGTACCTACGAGCAGTACTTC.

This chain connects TRBV5-1 to TRBJ2-3, with a possible D match to TRBD1 (6 bases). The V end was cut by 4 bases, the J end by 3 bases, with 18 bases between. Germline values: CDR1 SGHRS, CDR2 YFSETQ. The CDR3 sequence is 16 residues long. The DNA for the CDR3 is TGCGCCAGCAGCCCGGGAACTGGACAGAGGACAGATACGCAGTATTTT. This sequence encodes CASSPGTGQRTDTQYF.

This clonotype was seen once. The chain carries TRBV9 and TRBJ1-2; tentative D call: TRBD1 (6 bases). The CDR3 consists of 13 residues. Trimming took 4 bases from V and 7 from J, leaving 14 bases between them. Looked up from germline, CDR1 is SGDLS and CDR2 is YYNGEE. The CDR3 protein is CASSLQGGIGYTF. The DNA for the CDR3 is TGTGCCAGCAGCCTTCAAGGGGGGATTGGCTACACCTTC.

To note about this clonotype: The junction departs from germline at one end; a sequencing error may be responsible. The chain couples TRBV5-1 to TRBJ1-1; TRBD1 matches at 10 bases. This CDR3 contains 15 residues. Germline V lookup: CDR1 SGHRS, CDR2 YFSETQ. The DNA of the CDR3 is TGCGCCAGCAGCGGGGGGACAGGGGAGAACACTGGAGCTTTCTTT. Translation: CASSGGTGENTGAFF. The full variable domain, completed using reference TRBV5-1 and TRBJ1-1, is KAGVTQTPRYLIKTRGQQVTLSCSPISGHRSVSWYQQTPGQGLQFLFEYFSETQRNKGNFPGRFSGRQFSNSRSEMNVSTLELGDSALYLCASSGGTGENTGAFFGQGTRLTVV.